This T cell receptor beta chain came from a study of blood T cells in healthy people across ages (dated by TCRdb to between 2014 and 2017). About the study as a whole: In model experiments, template switching captured about one uniquely barcoded TCR beta cDNA molecule for every two T cells. To avoid experimental bias, donors of different ages were randomly spread across the sequencing lanes. Two additional independent replicas of 1 million unique cDNA reads from the same blood draw were analyzed for two donors (one aged 18 to 30 and one aged 80 or older). Donors were grouped into four age groups: young (average roughly 17 years), middle-aged (39), aged (around 66) and long-lived (82). To track age-related changes in TCR beta repertoire diversity, the study relied on deep sequencing normalized with unique cDNA molecular identifiers.

Findings and caveats that apply to the study as a whole: There was a strong correlation between observed TCR beta diversity and the percentage of naive T cells measured by flow cytometry. Compared with the aged group, more naive CD4+ T cells, fewer expanded clones and increased TCR diversity were shown by the long-lived group, suggesting age selection. As age increased, observed TCR beta diversity per million T cells dropped in a roughly linear way, and a significant reduction was already evident by age about 40. Because donor CMV infection status was unknown, age-related changes in expanded clonotypes were potentially confounded. Bulk unsorted PBMC profiling prevented conclusive comparison of naive and antigen-experienced compartments. Estimates of total diversity from one million sequenced T cells were regarded as lower bounds and underestimates.

Donors were 30 to 45 systemically healthy Caucasian individuals from Russia aged roughly 6 to 90 years. Each donor gave around 9 milliliters of peripheral blood, collected into EDTA-treated Vacutainer tubes. Ficoll-Paque density-gradient centrifugation was used to isolate PBMCs, with at least 7 million obtained per sample. Total RNA was extracted from PBMCs with Trizol reagent, with at least 6 micrograms obtained per sample. For every donor, an aliquot of PBMCs went through flow cytometry to measure the percentages of naive CD45RAhigh/CD27high T cells. The library was obtained by 5' RACE. The sequencer listed for this sample is Illumina HiSeq 2500. A second about 7 to 12 cycle PCR used a sample-barcoded 5' primer and a J-beta primer mix. A template-switch 5' adaptor carrying 12 random nucleotides introduced a unique molecular identifier onto each TCR beta cDNA molecule. Each sample yielded at least 2.5 million CDR3-containing paired-end reads. The Mint cDNA synthesis kit, primed by a TRBC-specific oligonucleotide, was used to synthesize first-strand cDNA from all RNA. After uracil-DNA glycosylase treatment, a first 18-cycle PCR used universal primers M1SS and BC2_uni_R on all cDNA. From the authors' description of their analysis: For normalization, 1 million high-quality reads were randomly selected from each sample, with every read carrying a distinct molecular identifier. Reads with shared molecular identifiers were discarded instead of being binned into consensus sequences. CDR3 identification, clonotype clustering and error correction used MiTCR with a Q25 quality threshold and the strictest error-elimination algorithm. A nonparametric unseen species model using Euler transformation provided a lower-bound estimate of total TCR beta diversity. The raw public data were reprocessed by TCRdb itself: fastp quality trimming at Q25, MiXCR clonotype calling, in-frame beta chains only. Entries are consolidated by CDR3 protein sequence, retaining the most common genes and DNA. What appears here as the V and J calls and clone size reflects TCRdb's work, not the paper's. This sample holds about 640,000 distinct CDR3 sequences; roughly three fifths were observed only once. The ten biggest clones cover 30% to 40% of the sample.

Per the germline V gene (reference sequence), LGHDT is the CDR1 and YNNKEL is the CDR2. Including cysteine and phenylalanine, the CDR3 has 16 amino acids. This entry keeps only the CDR3 DNA: 48 bases, framed from base 1. V is clipped by 0 bases and J by 10 bases, and the sequence between their germline boundaries is 19 bases long. Points on this clonotype: Which antigen it targets is not known. Per-base quality was not reported, and no clone a single base away is much larger than it.

This sequence uses TRBV3-1 and TRBJ2-1; a weak D assignment points to TRBD2 (6 bases agree). The sequence was obtained from a man aged 55-75 years in good health. The sample consisted of blood. The DNA is as follows: TGTGCCAGCAGCCAAGAGCCGCTAGCGAGGGAAGGGGAGCAGTTCTTC. This is translated as CASSQEPLAREGEQFF.